The present entry profiles one T cell receptor (beta chain) with its context. Its antigen remains unknown. Germline trimming cut 2 bases from V and 4 bases from J; bases unmatched to any gene: 12. The length of the CDR3 is 18 residues. Germline V gene lookup returns CDR1 SGHRS and CDR2 YFSETQ. These data originate in a study of regulatory T cells in long-lasting Graves disease. Researchers made TCR beta libraries by using iRepertoire HTBI primers and running Arm-PCR on CDR3 regions. Authors' data handling: Throughout the samples, researchers identified 62 TRBV and approximately 15 TRBJ segments. TCRdb re-analysed the multiplex PCR reads in MiXCR, keeping a single row per CDR3 protein. The V and J calls shown here were made by TCRdb, not taken from the authors' results. The table has 700,000 or so distinct CDR3 sequences, around 30% seen once. Findings and limits, study-wide: Less diverse TCR repertoires were seen in persistent Graves' patients than in newly diagnosed ones. TRBV28 was favored in persistent disease, as were TRBJ1-2 and TRBJ2-5.

The time point here: persistent/refractory GD, antithyroid drugs over 5 years with positive TRAb. PBMC RNA served as the TCR library source. The TCR originated in a female donor with Graves disease. The specimen was peripheral blood mononuclear cells (PBMCs), collected when the disease was refractory, from a patient treated with antithyroid drugs. V usage is TRBV5-1 and J usage is TRBJ1-1, with TRBD1 identical over 12 bases. The CDR3 reads CASSFQPGQGAFGTEAFF. DNA for the CDR3: TGCGCCAGCAGCTTCCAACCGGGACAGGGGGCTTTTGGCACTGAAGCTTTCTTT.